These T cell receptor beta chains were read from a single sample in a study of blood T cell repertoires in COVID-19. Method: immunoSEQ multiplex PCR; TCRdb's copy keeps in-frame clones and lacks some. The table includes 45,000 to 65,000 clones, under 90% detected once. Input material: peripheral blood. The receptors were sampled from a man older than 75 with active or convalescent COVID-19. CDR3s include the opening cysteine and the closing phenylalanine or tryptophan. The order of the fields is CDR3 protein, CDR3 DNA, V gene, J gene, D gene, clone size. D genes are given only for firm matches. Clone size is stated in some rows and not others, as once, few, many or a class when expanded.

CATSDSVLPEQYF	TGTGCCACCAGTGATTCTGTCCTCCCCGAGCAGTACTTC	TRBV24-1	TRBJ2-7	.	.
CASSFGASSEKLFF	TGCGCCAGCAGCTTCGGAGCGAGCTCTGAAAAACTGTTTTTT	TRBV5-1	TRBJ1-4	.	.
CASSYRTSGMTGELFF	TGTGCCAGCAGCTACCGGACTAGCGGGATGACCGGGGAGCTGTTTTTT	TRBV5-4	TRBJ2-2	TRBD2	.
CAWSPGTGYEKLFF	TGTGCCTGGAGTCCCGGGACAGGCTATGAAAAACTGTTTTTT	TRBV30	TRBJ1-4	TRBD1	.
CASSMGQGYGSPLHF	TGTGCCAGTAGTATGGGACAGGGCTACGGTTCACCCCTCCACTTT	TRBV19	TRBJ1-6	TRBD1	once
CASSQTLADEQFF	TGTGCCAGCAGCCAAACCCTAGCGGACGAGCAGTTCTTC	TRBV4-2	TRBJ2-1	TRBD2	.
CASSLVRAGANVLTF	TGTGCCAGCAGCTTAGTGCGGGCTGGGGCCAACGTCCTGACTTTC	TRBV7-2	TRBJ2-6	.	.
CASSLGLAGLETQYF	TGTGCCAGCAGTTTAGGGCTAGCGGGCTTAGAGACCCAGTACTTC	TRBV27	TRBJ2-5	TRBD2	few
CASSLLPGESNQPQHF	TGCGCCAGCAGCTTGCTTCCGGGGGAGAGCAATCAGCCCCAGCATTTT	TRBV5-1	TRBJ1-5	.	few
CASNRRGDNTGELFF	TGTGCCAGCAACCGACGGGGGGACAACACCGGGGAGCTGTTTTTT	TRBV3-1/TRBV3-2	TRBJ2-2	TRBD2	.
CASSSRQGNYEQYF	TGTGCCAGCAGTTCCCGACAGGGGAACTACGAGCAGTACTTC	TRBV27	TRBJ2-7	TRBD1	.
CAISATDTQYF	TGTGCCATCAGTGCAACAGATACGCAGTATTTT	TRBV10-3	TRBJ2-3	.	once
CASRPGTRPGGYTF	TGTGCCAGCAGACCTGGGACACGGCCTGGAGGCTACACCTTC	TRBV3-1/TRBV3-2	TRBJ1-2	.	.
CASSLVSVGRAGVRETQYF	TGTGCCAGCTCACTCGTCTCGGTGGGGCGAGCGGGGGTGAGAGAGACCCAGTACTTC	TRBV18	TRBJ2-5	TRBD2	.
CASDPGQNEKLFF	TGTGCCAGCGATCCCGGACAGAACGAAAAACTGTTTTTT	TRBV28	TRBJ1-4	.	.
CSASQATSYNEQFF	TGCAGTGCTAGTCAGGCAACCTCCTACAATGAGCAGTTCTTC	TRBV20-1	TRBJ2-1	.	.
CASRPGTGLVSYEQYF	TGTGCCAGCAGGCCCGGGACAGGGCTAGTTAGCTACGAGCAGTACTTC	TRBV2	TRBJ2-7	TRBD1	.
CASSSTQGTNEKLFF	TGTGCCAGCAGCTCCACACAGGGCACTAATGAAAAACTGTTTTTT	TRBV5-6	TRBJ1-4	.	once
CASSLLAAGTKVDYTF	TGTGCCAGCAGCTTACTAGCCGCCGGGACAAAAGTGGACTACACCTTC	TRBV7-6	TRBJ1-2	.	.
CASSPQEVNSGANVLTF	TGTGCCAGCTCACCGCAGGAAGTGAACTCTGGGGCCAACGTCCTGACTTTC	TRBV18	TRBJ2-6	.	.
CATSDAGIGDTQYF	TGTGCCACCAGTGATGCCGGGATCGGAGATACGCAGTATTTT	TRBV24-1	TRBJ2-3	.	.
CASRNLQGTGELFF	TGTGCCAGCAGGAATCTACAGGGGACCGGGGAGCTGTTTTTT	TRBV5-4	TRBJ2-2	TRBD1	.
CASSFKTHSYEQYF	TGTGCCAGCAGCTTTAAGACTCACTCCTACGAGCAGTACTTC	TRBV7-9	TRBJ2-7	.	.
CASSSSREERIVVDTEAFF	TGTGCCAGCAGCTCATCGCGGGAGGAACGAATTGTGGTGGACACTGAAGCTTTCTTT	TRBV7-9	TRBJ1-1	.	few
CASSQEWSSGNTIYF	TGTGCCAGCAGCCAAGAATGGAGCTCTGGAAACACCATATATTTT	TRBV3-1/TRBV3-2	TRBJ1-3	.	.
CASGRIIYNEQFF	TGTGCCAGCGGGAGAATAATATACAATGAGCAGTTCTTC	TRBV6-6	TRBJ2-1	.	.
CASEKRGRPLNTEAFF	TGCGCCAGCGAAAAAAGGGGCAGACCCTTGAACACTGAAGCTTTCTTT	TRBV23-1	TRBJ1-1	.	.
CATSRDTGWGSENIQYF	TGTGCCACCAGCAGAGACACAGGGTGGGGGTCCGAAAACATTCAGTACTTC	TRBV15	TRBJ2-4	.	.
CASSKEGNNLYNEQFF	TGTGCCAGCAGCAAAGAGGGGAACAACCTCTACAATGAGCAGTTCTTC	TRBV21-1	TRBJ2-1	.	.
CASSPTSGNPFPQYF	TGTGCCAGCAGTCCTACTAGCGGGAACCCGTTTCCGCAGTACTTC	TRBV27	TRBJ2-7	TRBD2	once
CASSFLGGQPYSGNTIYF	TGTGCCAGCAGCTTTCTTGGAGGACAGCCCTACTCTGGAAACACCATATATTTT	TRBV7-8	TRBJ1-3	.	once
CASSFLRGYLLRAYGEISTDTQYF	TGTGCCAGCAGCTTTCTGAGAGGGTACCTACTCCGAGCATACGGAGAGATTAGCACAGATACGCAGTATTTT	TRBV12-1	TRBJ2-3	.	.
CARGTDRDEQYF	TGCGCCAGAGGGACCGACAGGGACGAGCAGTACTTC	TRBV10-1	TRBJ2-7	TRBD1	.
CASSYSLGLAGDNEQFF	TGTGCCAGCAGTTACTCCCTGGGACTAGCGGGGGACAATGAGCAGTTCTTC	TRBV6-2/TRBV6-3	TRBJ2-1	TRBD2	.
CASSPPDRGDQPQHF	TGTGCCAGCAGCCCGCCAGACAGGGGGGATCAGCCCCAGCATTTT	TRBV16	TRBJ1-5	TRBD1	.
CASSQNSYNEQFF	TGTGCCAGCTCGCAGAACTCCTACAATGAGCAGTTCTTC	TRBV18	TRBJ2-1	.	.
CASSLASGMGSYEQYF	TGTGCCAGCAGCTTAGCTTCAGGGATGGGATCCTACGAGCAGTACTTC	TRBV7-2	TRBJ2-7	.	.
CASAGEGETQYF	TGTGCCAGTGCGGGGGAGGGGGAGACCCAGTACTTC	TRBV6-5	TRBJ2-5	TRBD2	.
CASSLLAGGNTIYF	TGTGCCAGCAGTTTGCTGGCAGGTGGAAACACCATATATTTT	TRBV28	TRBJ1-3	.	.
CASSWGEETQYF	TGTGCCAGCAGCTGGGGGGAAGAGACCCAGTACTTC	TRBV5-6	TRBJ2-5	.	.
CASSIDRESYEQYF	TGTGCCAGTAGTATTGACAGGGAGTCCTACGAGCAGTACTTC	TRBV19	TRBJ2-7	TRBD1	.
CSVDPGQRYQETQYF	TGCAGCGTGGATCCAGGACAGAGGTACCAAGAGACCCAGTACTTC	TRBV29-1	TRBJ2-5	.	.
CATSPSRDRYHEQYF	TGTGCCACCAGTCCCAGCCGGGACAGGTACCACGAGCAGTACTTC	TRBV24-1	TRBJ2-7	TRBD1	.
CASSYEGGNTIYF	TGTGCCAGCAGTTACGAGGGAGGAAACACCATATATTTT	TRBV6-5	TRBJ1-3	.	.
CASSEENRRNSPLHF	TGTGCCAGCAGTGAAGAGAACAGGAGAAATTCACCCCTCCACTTT	TRBV6-1	TRBJ1-6	.	.
CASSRRKSGDIVSTQYF	TGTGCCAGCAGCAGACGAAAATCAGGGGACATTGTAAGTACGCAGTATTTT	TRBV21-1	TRBJ2-3	.	.
CTSSQSLAGVSIVGKTQYF	TGCACCAGCAGCCAAAGTCTAGCGGGAGTTTCAATAGTGGGAAAGACCCAGTACTTC	TRBV1	TRBJ2-5	.	.
CASSVPSRREAITYEQYF	TGTGCCAGCAGCGTACCTAGTAGGCGGGAGGCAATAACCTACGAGCAGTACTTC	TRBV7-2	TRBJ2-7	TRBD2	once
CASSYPTGTDTQYF	TGTGCCAGCAGTTACCCGACAGGCACAGATACGCAGTATTTT	TRBV6-5	TRBJ2-3	.	.
CAWSAPTGGKNIQYF	TGTGCCTGGAGTGCCCCGACAGGGGGCAAAAACATTCAGTACTTC	TRBV30	TRBJ2-4	TRBD1	.
CASTATGVAYNSPLHF	TGTGCCAGTACCGCGACAGGGGTGGCCTATAATTCACCCCTCCACTTT	TRBV19	TRBJ1-6	TRBD1	.
CASTDREPTNEKLFF	TGTGCCAGCACAGACAGGGAGCCAACTAATGAAAAACTGTTTTTT	TRBV6-5	TRBJ1-4	TRBD1	.
CASSSSGDGGYTF	TGTGCCAGCAGTTCGAGCGGCGACGGCGGCTACACCTTC	TRBV2	TRBJ1-2	.	.
CATSSAGDHTGELFF	TGTGCCACCAGCAGCGCAGGGGACCACACCGGGGAGCTGTTTTTT	TRBV15	TRBJ2-2	.	.
CASSLDRADTGELFF	TGTGCCAGCAGCCTCGACAGGGCTGACACCGGGGAGCTGTTTTTT	TRBV7-9	TRBJ2-2	TRBD1	.
CASSQGLAVETQYF	TGCGCCAGCAGCCAGGGACTAGCTGTAGAGACCCAGTACTTC	TRBV4-3	TRBJ2-5	TRBD2	.